One sample yielded the 6 T cell receptor beta chains listed below, sequenced in a study of shared clonotypes between healthy human individuals. Assay: immunoSEQ multiplex PCR; the TCRdb copy retains only in-frame clones and omits some. This table holds about 1 million clones, roughly 80% found once. The sequencing sample was made of memory CD4+ T cells sorted from blood. As for subset: CD45RA-negative fraction. Source of these receptors: a young man in good health.

The rearrangement uses TRBV10-2 and TRBJ2-7; 9 nucleotides match TRBD1. The ends lost 4 bases at V and 8 bases at J; junction bases unmatched: 12. CDR3 length equals 15 residues. CDR1 is WSHSY, CDR2 SAAADI, per germline. CDR3 sequence reads: CASSGPRTGALKQYF. CDR3 coding DNA: TGCGCCAGCAGTGGGCCGAGGACAGGGGCCCTCAAGCAGTACTTC.

On this clone: Additional DNA sequences in this sample encode the identical CDR3. The chain employs TRBV6-6 and TRBJ2-7; D gene ambiguous. CDR3 length equals 14 residues. Trimming removed 2 bases at V and 1 base at J, with 9 bases between. Germline V lookup: CDR1 MNHNY, CDR2 SVGAGI (reference sequence). In DNA, the CDR3 is TGTGCCAGCAGTTACGGCAGAGGTTCCTACGAGCAGTACTTC. Translation: CASSYGRGSYEQYF.

This clone occurred once. The V gene is TRBV15, the J gene TRBJ2-2, with D possibly being TRBD1 or TRBD2 (5 bases each). Looked up from germline, CDR1 is LNHNV and CDR2 is YYDKDF (reference sequence). This CDR3 is built from 15 residues. The germline V and J ends were trimmed by 6 bases and 1 base, with 12 bases remaining between them. CDR3 in amino acids: CATRGDGMNTGELFF. DNA of the CDR3: TGTGCCACCAGGGGGGACGGCATGAACACCGGGGAGCTGTTTTTT. Using reference TRBV15 and TRBJ2-2 for the parts outside the CDR3, the full variable domain is DAMVIQNPRYQVTQFGKPVTLSCSQTLNHNVMYWYQQKSSQAPKLLFHYYDKDFNNEADTPDNFQSRRPNTSFCFLDIRSPGLGDTAMYLCATRGDGMNTGELFFGEGSRLTVL.

This clone has only a few counts. The V and J genes are TRBV28 and TRBJ2-7, with 7 bases identical to TRBD2. The CDR3 sequence is 13 residues long. Germline assignment: CDR1 MDHEN and CDR2 SYDVKM. V was clipped by 6 bases and J by 5 bases; unmatched bases: 7. The CDR3 DNA follows: TGTGCCAGCAGCCCGGGGGGACCCGACGAGCAGTACTTC. This sequence encodes CASSPGGPDEQYF.

The chain links TRBV7-2 to TRBJ1-6; 7 bases agree with TRBD1. Germline CDR1 is SGHTA and CDR2 is FQGNSA. There are 15 residues in the CDR3. With V trimmed by 5 bases and J by 7 bases, 8 bases remained unmatched. CDR3 nucleotide sequence: TGTGCCAGCAGCCAAGACAGGGCCGGCAATTCACCCCTCCACTTT. Translated: CASSQDRAGNSPLHF.

Note on this clone: Different DNA sequences within this sample yield the same CDR3. The chain couples TRBV29-1 to TRBJ2-5; D uncertain. Trimming left V 0 bases short and J 5 bases short, with 7 bases between. Germline V lookup: CDR1 SQVTM, CDR2 ANQGSEA. The CDR3 covers 12 residues. This chain's CDR3 is CSVEDPGETQYF. CDR3 DNA: TGCAGCGTTGAAGACCCCGGGGAGACCCAGTACTTC.